This T cell receptor (beta chain) was documented in a study of a mutant IDH1 vaccine in newly diagnosed glioma. Details on this clone: The antigen remains unidentified.

The CDR3 is 14 amino acids. Germline lookup yields CDR1 KGHSH and CDR2 LQKENI. V shed 0 bases and J shed 0 bases, with 5 bases lying between them. Sample time point: week 35, safety follow-up. A single vaccine dose contained 300 ug of mutant IDH1 20-mer peptide, and topical imiquimod was used with it. The method was immunoSEQ multiplex PCR; TCRdb's version includes in-frame clones alone and lacks a portion of them. This sample has about 41,000 clones, with roughly nine tenths found just once. J is TRBJ1-1 and V is TRBV18; D unclear. The TCR comes from a man aged 35 to 55 with glioma. The input for sequencing was PBMCs, taken from a glioma patient whose treatment included an IDH1 peptide vaccine. Here the CDR3 reads CASSPPSLNTEAFF. The CDR3 DNA follows: TGTGCCAGCTCACCACCGTCCCTGAACACTGAAGCTTTCTTT. Looking up the rest from reference TRBV18 and TRBJ1-1 gives the full variable domain: NAGVMQNPRHLVRRRGQEARLRCSPMKGHSHVYWYRQLPEEGLKFMVYLQKENIIDESGMPKERFSAEFPKEGPSILRIQQVVRGDSAAYFCASSPPSLNTEAFFGQGTRLTVV.